This T cell receptor (beta chain) appears in the sequencing data of a study of multiple sclerosis patients with progressive multifocal leukoencephalopathy. Sequencing used immunoSEQ multiplex PCR; TCRdb keeps in-frame clones, though not all of them. This table holds 25,000 to 35,000 clones, 85% to 90% found once. This CDR3 has 17 amino acids. Germline loops: CDR1 LNHNV, CDR2 YYDKDF (reference sequence). Trimming cost V 0 bases and J 2 bases, with 14 bases left between them. Notes on this clone: Its antigen is currently unknown.

Findings and limits, study-wide: Lower normalized Shannon entropy suggested reduced TRB diversity in most PML patients. Whether JC virus or general immunocompromise explains the findings remained unclear.

Time point reported: 6 months of natalizumab therapy. Every listed patient previously received interferon beta; all PML patients were women. At 6 months of natalizumab came T1, and at 12 months came T2. Here the sequenced sample was PBMCs, taken from a patient treated with natalizumab. The genes are TRBV15 and TRBJ1-3, with a possible D match to TRBD1 (6 bases). This receptor was obtained from a human donor with multiple sclerosis. DNA of the CDR3: TGTGCCACCAGCAGAGACCCAGACAGGCGCCCTGGAAACACCATATATTTT. Translating it yields CATSRDPDRRPGNTIYF.